The present T cell receptor beta chain was sequenced within a study of beta chain features in type 1 diabetes. This clone showed up just a few times. Every isolated RNA sample was fully reverse transcribed, so sequencing captured expressed TCRB transcripts. Clones were sequenced by immunoSEQ multiplex PCR, and TCRdb holds only the in-frame ones, with some missing. Of hundreds of thousands of clones listed, approximately 14% are singletons. This CDR3 has 11 amino acids. V shed 5 bases and J shed 13 bases, with 12 bases lying between them. Germline-derived CDR1 and CDR2 are SGHAT and FQNNGV. V is TRBV11-2 and J is TRBJ2-1; D unresolved. Sequencing was performed on naive CD4+ T cells from blood. The sequence came from a woman in her thirties or forties in good health. CDR3 residues: CASSLVELQFF. CDR3 sequence (DNA): TGTGCCAGCAGCCTGGTCGAGCTACAGTTCTTC.